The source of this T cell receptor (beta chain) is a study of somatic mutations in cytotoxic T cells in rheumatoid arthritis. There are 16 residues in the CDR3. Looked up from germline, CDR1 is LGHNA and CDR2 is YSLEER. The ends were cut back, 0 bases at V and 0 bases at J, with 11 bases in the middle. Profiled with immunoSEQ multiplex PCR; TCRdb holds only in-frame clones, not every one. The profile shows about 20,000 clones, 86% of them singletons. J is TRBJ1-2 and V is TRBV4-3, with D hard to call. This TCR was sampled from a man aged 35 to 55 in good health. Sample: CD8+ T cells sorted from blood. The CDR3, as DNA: TGCGCCAGCAGCCAAGATACCGGTAAACCTAACTATGGCTACACCTTC. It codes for CASSQDTGKPNYGYTF.